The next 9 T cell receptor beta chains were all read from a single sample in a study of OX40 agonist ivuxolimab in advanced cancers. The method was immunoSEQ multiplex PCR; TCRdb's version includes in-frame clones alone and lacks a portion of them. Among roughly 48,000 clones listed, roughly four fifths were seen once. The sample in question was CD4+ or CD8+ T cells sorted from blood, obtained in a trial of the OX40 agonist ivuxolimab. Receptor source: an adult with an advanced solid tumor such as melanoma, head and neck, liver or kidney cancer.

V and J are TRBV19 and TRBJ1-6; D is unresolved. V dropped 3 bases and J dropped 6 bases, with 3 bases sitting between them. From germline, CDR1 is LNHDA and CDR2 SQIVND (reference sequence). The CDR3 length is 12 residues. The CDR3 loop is CASSITNSPLHF. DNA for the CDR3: TGTGCCAGTAGTATCACTAATTCACCCCTCCACTTT.

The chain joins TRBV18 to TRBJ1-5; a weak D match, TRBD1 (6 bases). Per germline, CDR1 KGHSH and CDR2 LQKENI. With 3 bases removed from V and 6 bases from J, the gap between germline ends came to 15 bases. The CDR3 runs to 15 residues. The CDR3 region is CASSPNRAAGQPQHF. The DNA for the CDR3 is TGTGCCAGCTCACCCAACAGGGCCGCAGGTCAGCCCCAGCATTTT.

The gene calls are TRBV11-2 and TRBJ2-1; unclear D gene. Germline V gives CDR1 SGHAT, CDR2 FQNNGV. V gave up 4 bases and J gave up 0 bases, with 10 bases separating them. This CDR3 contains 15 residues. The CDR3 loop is CASSSVVGSYNEQFF. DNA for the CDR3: TGTGCCAGCAGCTCCGTGGTGGGCTCCTACAATGAGCAGTTCTTC. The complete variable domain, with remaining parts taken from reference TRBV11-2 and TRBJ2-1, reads EAGVAQSPRYKIIEKRQSVAFWCNPISGHATLYWYQQILGQGPKLLIQFQNNGVVDDSQLPKDRFSAERLKGVDSTLKIQPAKLEDSAVYLCASSSVVGSYNEQFFGPGTRLTVL.

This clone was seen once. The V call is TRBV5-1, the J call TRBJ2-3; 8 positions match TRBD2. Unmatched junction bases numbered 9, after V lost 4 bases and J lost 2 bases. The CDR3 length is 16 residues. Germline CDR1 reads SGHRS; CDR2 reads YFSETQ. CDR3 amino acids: CASSTPGGPDTDTQYF. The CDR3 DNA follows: TGCGCCAGCAGCACCCCGGGGGGGCCCGACACAGATACGCAGTATTTT.

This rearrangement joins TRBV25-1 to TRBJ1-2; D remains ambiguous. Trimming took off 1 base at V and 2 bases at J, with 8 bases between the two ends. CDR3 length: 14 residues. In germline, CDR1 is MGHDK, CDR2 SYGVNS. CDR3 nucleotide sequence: TGTGCCAGCAGTGAATCTGGACGGAACTATGGCTACACCTTC. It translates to CASSESGRNYGYTF.

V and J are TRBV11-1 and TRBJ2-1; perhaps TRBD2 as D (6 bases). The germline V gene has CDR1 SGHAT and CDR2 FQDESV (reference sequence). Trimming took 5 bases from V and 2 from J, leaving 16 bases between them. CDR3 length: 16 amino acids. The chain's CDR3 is CASSITGTRTYNEQFF. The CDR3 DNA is TGTGCCAGCAGCATTACCGGGACTCGGACCTACAATGAGCAGTTCTTC.

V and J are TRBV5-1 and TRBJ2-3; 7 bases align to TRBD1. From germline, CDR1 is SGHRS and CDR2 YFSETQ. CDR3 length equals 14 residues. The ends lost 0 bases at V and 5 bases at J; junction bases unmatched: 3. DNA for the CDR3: TGCGCCAGCAGCTTGGGACAGGGTGTAGATACGCAGTATTTT. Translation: CASSLGQGVDTQYF.

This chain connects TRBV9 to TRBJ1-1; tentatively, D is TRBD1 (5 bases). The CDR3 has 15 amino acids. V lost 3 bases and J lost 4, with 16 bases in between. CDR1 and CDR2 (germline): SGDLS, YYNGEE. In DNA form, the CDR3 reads TGTGCCAGCAGCGCGGGGCCCCACTGGAGCACTGAAGCTTTCTTT. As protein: CASSAGPHWSTEAFF.

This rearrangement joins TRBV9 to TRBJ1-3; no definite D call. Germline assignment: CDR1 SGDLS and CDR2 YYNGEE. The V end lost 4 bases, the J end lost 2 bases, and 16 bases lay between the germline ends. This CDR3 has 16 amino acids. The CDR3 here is CASSPQVGGAGNTIYF. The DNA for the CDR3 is TGTGCCAGCAGCCCGCAAGTAGGAGGCGCTGGAAACACCATATATTTT.